The sequence of this T cell receptor beta chain was determined in a study of blood T cells in healthy people across ages. The table lists this clonotype with a count of one. A second PCR, run for about 7 to 11 cycles, used a sample-barcoded 5' primer plus a J-beta primer mix. TCRdb independently ran MiXCR on the 5' RACE reads; one entry per CDR3 protein. The sample comprises some 710,000 distinct CDR3 sequences, about half of which are singletons, and roughly 18% rests with the top ten. This CDR3 region has 16 residues. The trim removed 0 bases at V and 5 bases at J, leaving 7 bases unmatched. In germline, CDR1 is SGDLS, CDR2 YYNGEE. Total RNA extracted from each sample amounted to at least 5 micrograms.

Sequences were obtained from blood. The chain couples TRBV9 to TRBJ2-3, with TRBD1 matching 9 bases. The TCR comes from a man older than 75 in good health. The CDR3: CASSVAAQGAGDTQYF. For the CDR3, the DNA is TGTGCCAGCAGCGTAGCTGCACAGGGGGCTGGAGATACGCAGTATTTT.